This TCR beta chain was sequenced for a study of T cells after yellow fever vaccination. Study at large: Preparation of the low-cell-number fractions used SMART-Seq v4 Ultra Low Input. Study-wide findings and caveats: Re-detected after boosting: most primary clones, approximately 97% of CD4 and 88% of CD8. Relatively few clonotypes were ones that appeared in both CD4 and CD8 compartments.

Trimming shortened V by 11 bases and J by 1 base, and 12 bases separated the two germline ends. Germline assignment: CDR1 MNHNY and CDR2 SVGAGI (reference sequence). The CDR3 length is 12 residues. A process of 5'RACE template switching, which added a universal primer site and UMIs, was used to make TCR cDNA. TCRdb used MiXCR to reprocess the 5' RACE reads, holding one entry per CDR3 protein. The repertoire holds under 150,000 distinct CDR3 sequences, with roughly 8.2% as singletons. This clonotype was detected many times. What it binds is unknown. The origin of this receptor is a young man who received the YFV17D yellow fever vaccine. V and J are TRBV6-6 and TRBJ2-7; TRBD1 might be the D (5 bases). The sequenced sample was CD4+ T cells sorted from PBMCs, obtained 5 days after the yellow fever booster vaccination. The CDR3, as DNA: TGTGCCCATTCGCAGGGATCCTACGAGCAGTACTTC. Encoded protein: CAHSQGSYEQYF.